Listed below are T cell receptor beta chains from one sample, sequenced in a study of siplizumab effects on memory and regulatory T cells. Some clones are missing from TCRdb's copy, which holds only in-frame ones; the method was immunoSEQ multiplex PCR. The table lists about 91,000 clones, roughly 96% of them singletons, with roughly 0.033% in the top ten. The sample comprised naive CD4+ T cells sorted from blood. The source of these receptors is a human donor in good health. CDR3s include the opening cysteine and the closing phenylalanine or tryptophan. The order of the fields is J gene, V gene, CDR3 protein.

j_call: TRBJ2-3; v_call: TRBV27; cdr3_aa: CASSYRDRGVTDTQYF
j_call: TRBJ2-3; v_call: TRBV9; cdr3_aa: CASSFSDREGADTQYF
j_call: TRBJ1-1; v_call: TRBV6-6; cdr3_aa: CASRQGDTEAFF
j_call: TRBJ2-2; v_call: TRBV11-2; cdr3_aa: CASSLVQGGTGELFF
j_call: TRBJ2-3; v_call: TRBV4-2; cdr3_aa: CASSQDRTGGADTQYF
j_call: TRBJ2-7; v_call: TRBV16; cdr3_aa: CASSLLTWGAEEQYF
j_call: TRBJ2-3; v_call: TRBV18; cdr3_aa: CASSPLGSTDTQYF
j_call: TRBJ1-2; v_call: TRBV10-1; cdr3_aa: CASKTSLVKRVRGYTF
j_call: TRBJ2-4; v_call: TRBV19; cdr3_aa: CASSIEETRLAKNIQYF
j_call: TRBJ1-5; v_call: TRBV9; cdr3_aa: CASSADSSNQPQHF
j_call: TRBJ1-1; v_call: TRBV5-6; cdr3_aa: CASSPGTLEAFF
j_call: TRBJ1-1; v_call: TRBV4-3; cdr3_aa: CASSRVSGLPAEAFF
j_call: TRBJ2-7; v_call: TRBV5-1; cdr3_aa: CASSLGSGRPSSYEQYF
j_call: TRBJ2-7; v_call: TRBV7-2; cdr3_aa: CASRPTGGFWYEQYF
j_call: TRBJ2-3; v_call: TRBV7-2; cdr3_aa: CASSRVAGGSSTDTQYF
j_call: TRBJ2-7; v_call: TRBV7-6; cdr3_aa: CASSLGGRSYEQYF
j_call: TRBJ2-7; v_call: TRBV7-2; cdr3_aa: CASSQRRYEQYF
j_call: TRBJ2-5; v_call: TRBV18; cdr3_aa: CASSPPTEETQYF
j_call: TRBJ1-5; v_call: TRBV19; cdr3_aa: CASSINVNGGNQPQHF
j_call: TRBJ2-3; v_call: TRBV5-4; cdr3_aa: CASSLVGGGRDTQYF
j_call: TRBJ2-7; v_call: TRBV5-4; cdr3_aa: CASSKSSYEQYF
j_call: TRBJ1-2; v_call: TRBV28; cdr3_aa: CASSRTGGNPYGYTF
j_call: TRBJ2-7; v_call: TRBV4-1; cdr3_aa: CASSQGAGDSYEQYF
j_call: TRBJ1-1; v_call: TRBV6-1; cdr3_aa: CASNSGGGNTEAFF
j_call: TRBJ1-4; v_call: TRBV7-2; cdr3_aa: CASSLWGEKLFF
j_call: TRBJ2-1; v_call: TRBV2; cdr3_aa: CASSRQGNEQFF
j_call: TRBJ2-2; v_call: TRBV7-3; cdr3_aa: CASSSGIEGTGELFF
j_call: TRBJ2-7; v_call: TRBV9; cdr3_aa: CASSVGTVSYEQYF
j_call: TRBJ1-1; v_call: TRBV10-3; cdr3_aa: CAIRRSTGEGDTEAFF